This T cell receptor beta chain was recovered during a study of vaccination effects on CD4 cells after COVID-19. Details on this clone: Its antigen remains unidentified.

CD4+ T cells were isolated after less than 13 days of culture. Clones were sequenced by immunoSEQ multiplex PCR, and TCRdb holds only the in-frame ones, with some missing. Among approximately 60,000 clones listed, 70% to 85% were seen once. The CDR3 is 14 residues long. The trim removed 3 bases at V and 7 bases at J, leaving 3 bases unmatched. The V gene's germline CDR1 is KGHDR and CDR2 SFDVKD. V usage is TRBV24-1 and J usage is TRBJ2-1; 9 bases are a match to TRBD1. This material consisted of CD4+ T cells from PBMCs cultured without peptide, taken before COVID-19 vaccination. This receptor was taken from a human donor who had a prior SARS-CoV-2 infection. CDR3 coding DNA: TGTGCCACCAGTGATCCGGGACAGGGTAATGAGCAGTTCTTC. Its protein is CATSDPGQGNEQFF.